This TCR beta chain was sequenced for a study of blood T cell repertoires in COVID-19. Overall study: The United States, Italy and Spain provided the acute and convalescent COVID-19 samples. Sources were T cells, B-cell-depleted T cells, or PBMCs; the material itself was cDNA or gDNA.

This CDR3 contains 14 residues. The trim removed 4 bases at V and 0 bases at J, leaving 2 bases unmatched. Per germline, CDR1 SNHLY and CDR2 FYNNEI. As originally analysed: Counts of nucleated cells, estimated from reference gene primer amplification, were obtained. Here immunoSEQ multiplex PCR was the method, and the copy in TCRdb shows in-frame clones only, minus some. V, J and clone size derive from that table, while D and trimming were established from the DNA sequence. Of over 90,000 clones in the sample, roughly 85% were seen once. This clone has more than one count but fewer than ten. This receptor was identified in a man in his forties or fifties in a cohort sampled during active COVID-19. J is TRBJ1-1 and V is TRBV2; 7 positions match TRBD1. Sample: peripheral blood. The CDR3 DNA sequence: TGTGCCAGCAGTGTCCAGGGGGTGAACACTGAAGCTTTCTTT. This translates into CASSVQGVNTEAFF.